Given below is one T cell receptor beta chain in context. Its target antigen remains unknown. Within one base of it there is no much larger clone, and no base qualities were kept. The Qiagen DNeasy kit was used to extract genomic DNA from unsorted PBMCs and from the negatively selected CD4+ and CD8+ fractions. TCR beta CDR3 regions were subjected to amplification by immunoSEQ multiplex PCR with primers that anneal to V and J segments. A synthetic immune receptor repertoire was used to minimize amplification bias, and remaining bias was computationally removed after sequencing. The original pipeline was this. Repertoire diversity was quantified as the Shannon entropy index using custom Python scripts. Unsorted, CD4+ and CD8+ repertoires were analyzed separately, except for combined analyses in which CD4+ and CD8+ sequences were merged in silico. A clone was considered expanded if an increase in frequency of at least 2-fold after treatment relative to C1D1 was found, and a pseudocount of 0.5 was applied to clones undetected at baseline. Clones with 0 or 1 copy at C1D1 were classified as singleton clones, and clones with 2 or more copies were classified as non-singleton clones. Clones expanded in unsorted samples were assigned a CD4+, CD8+ or unknown annotation through matching of protein sequences in sorted samples from the same patient. Wilcoxon tests on paired samples were used to test changes in diversity from C1D1 to C4D1. Here the immuneACCESS table is served through TCRdb, limited to in-frame sequences with V and J called. Missing clones are a known gap in these copies; in checked studies unresolved V genes cover under half, and the rest lacks a known reason. That table gives V, J and clone size, and the DNA gave D and trimming. The sample data list thousands of clones, and around 77% of these were observed just once. Together, the top ten hold almost 7.5% of the sample.

Per the publication, the time point label means: cycle 1 day 1 (C1D1), immediately before nivolumab initiation. Every trial patient had relapsed after autologous stem cell transplantation, and cohorts A, B and C differed in prior brentuximab vedotin exposure. A Miltenyi CD4+ T cell isolation kit was used for magnetic negative selection to purify CD4+ T cells from thawed PBMCs. The trial cohort included 55 to 60 patients with relapsed/refractory classical Hodgkin lymphoma, and each patient had a best overall response of complete response, partial response or progressive disease. Trial patients were treated with single-agent nivolumab in the multi-cohort phase II CheckMate 205 trial. An independent review committee assessed best overall response by applying the 2007 International Working Group response criteria. Trial PBMCs were collected just before the start of nivolumab (C1D1) and during therapy at cycle 2 day 1 and cycle 4 day 1. Peripheral blood was collected in 8 mL Vacutainer Cell Preparation Tubes, from which PBMCs were isolated by centrifugation and then cryopreserved. Purified CD4+ and CD8+ fractions were prepared only for cases in which an additional PBMC sample was available. Magnetically labelled cells were removed on LS columns in a quadroMACS separator, and the flow-through was collected as the purified fraction.

These data are taken from a study of PD-1 blockade in classical Hodgkin lymphoma (TCRdb year 2020). Regarding the complete study: Nivolumab dosing was 3 mg/kg intravenously every 2 weeks, continuing until either disease progression or unacceptable toxicity. The study used TCR beta sequencing and CyTOF to define a peripheral blood immune signature of response to PD-1 blockade in classical Hodgkin lymphoma. What the authors observed across the whole study: Baseline TCR diversity was reported to be lower in newly diagnosed patients than in healthy donors, and even lower in relapsed/refractory patients. The study was restricted to a single clinical trial cohort, and the causes of repertoire differences, possibly disease activity or prior therapy, were left undefined. Trial patients achieving complete response had baseline diversity similar to newly diagnosed patients, whereas partial responders and progressors had significantly lower diversity. By C4D1, a significant rise was seen in CD4+ TCR diversity but not in CD8+ TCR diversity (p=0.0027 vs p=0.16), and the rise was most apparent among complete responders (p=0.02). Patients starting nivolumab less than 1 year after ASCT had lower diversity and were excluded from later analyses to avoid confounding by immune reconstitution.

Based on the germline V gene, the CDR1 and CDR2 sequences are SGDLS and YYNGEE. The CDR3 numbers 15 residues from cysteine through phenylalanine. The entry retains the CDR3 DNA only, 45 bases that are in frame from base 1. V and J are truncated by 0 bases and 0 bases respectively, leaving an intervening sequence of 7 bases. Sequencing used CD4+ T cells from blood, obtained at baseline. The source of this sequence is a human donor with classical Hodgkin lymphoma. Rearrangement joined TRBV9 to TRBJ1-3, with TRBD1 perhaps the D gene, on 5 matching bases. In nucleotide form, the sequence is TGTGCCAGCAGCGTAGGAGGGGCCTCTGGAAACACCATATATTTT. The encoded protein is CASSVGGASGNTIYF.